This T cell receptor (beta chain) was captured by sequencing in a study of OX40 agonist ivuxolimab in advanced cancers. The protocol was immunoSEQ multiplex PCR, while the TCRdb copy is restricted to in-frame clones and leaves out a portion. Of some 27,000 clones listed, roughly 80% are singletons. Germline CDR1 reads MNHNY; CDR2 reads SVGAGI (reference sequence). The CDR3 contains 15 residues. Between the trimmed V and J ends, which lost 3 bases and 0 bases, there was a span of 9 bases. Sample: CD4+ or CD8+ T cells sorted from blood, taken in a trial of the OX40 agonist ivuxolimab. The clonotype was recovered from an adult with an advanced solid tumor such as melanoma, head and neck, liver or kidney cancer. This chain uses TRBV6-6 with TRBJ2-1; no clear D. The CDR3 DNA follows: TGTGCCAGCAGTTATGGGATAAGCTCCTACAATGAGCAGTTCTTC. Encoded protein: CASSYGISSYNEQFF.